The text below deals with one T cell receptor (beta chain). Its antigen is currently not known. No much larger clone is present one base from it, and per-base qualities are unavailable. This specimen belongs to a study of patients and donors after allogeneic stem cell transplantation (TCRdb year 2020). The library relied on RT-PCR. TCRdb lists the instrument as NextSeq 550. Starting from the raw public reads, TCRdb applied fastp trimming at Q25, assembled clones with MiXCR and retained in-frame beta chains. Rows matching on CDR3 protein sequence are summarized as one entry with the most common DNA and genes. Here the sample has 900,000 to 1,000,000 distinct CDR3 sequences; under 20% occur a single time. The ten largest clones capture roughly 6.4% of the sample. CDR1 LNHDA and CDR2 SQIVND are derived from the germline V gene (reference sequence). V trim: 7 bases; J trim: 5 bases; unmatched bases: 6. The CDR3 runs 14 amino acids, cysteine and phenylalanine included. The CDR3 DNA has 42 bases and is translated from base 1.

The rearrangement joined TRBV19 to TRBJ2-1; 9 bases in the middle match TRBD1. The TCR sequence derives from a human donor who was either an allogeneic HSCT recipient or a stem cell or donor lymphocyte infusion donor (not recorded which). It is not recorded whose cells these are; they may come from a transplant donor. Sequencing was carried out using blood, either unsorted or a sorted T cell fraction (not recorded which). The CDR3 protein sequence reads: CASTTTGGNNEQFF. The base sequence is TGTGCCAGTACTACGACAGGGGGTAACAATGAGCAGTTCTTC.